This entry lists 17 T cell receptor beta chains sequenced from one sample in a study of blood T cell repertoires in COVID-19. Assay: immunoSEQ multiplex PCR; the TCRdb copy retains only in-frame clones and omits some. Seen here are more than 65,000 clones, roughly 78% observed once, and the top ten hold less than 8.5%. The sequenced sample was peripheral blood. The receptors originated from a human donor in a cohort sampled during active COVID-19.

The gene calls are TRBV3-1 (or the pseudogene TRBV3-2) and TRBJ2-3, with 7 bases matching TRBD1. Germline V CDR1 and CDR2: LGHDT, YNNKEL (reference sequence). The CDR3 covers 15 residues. Germline trimming cut 3 bases from V and 5 bases from J; bases unmatched to any gene: 8. In DNA form, the CDR3 reads TGTGCCAGCAGCCATCCCAGGGGGAGTGGAGATACGCAGTATTTT. It specifies CASSHPRGSGDTQYF.

The J gene is TRBJ1-2, the V gene TRBV20-1, with D uncertain. Germline loops: CDR1 DFQATT, CDR2 SNEGSKA (reference sequence). Trimming took 6 bases from V and 6 from J, leaving 8 bases between them. This CDR3 has 10 residues. In nucleotides, the CDR3 is TGCAGTGCCACAAGAAATGGCTACACCTTC. This gives the protein CSATRNGYTF.

The chain carries TRBV11-2 and TRBJ1-3; D remains ambiguous. The germline V gene encodes CDR1 SGHAT and CDR2 FQNNGV. The CDR3 sequence is 11 residues long. Trimming shortened V by 3 bases and J by 9 bases, and 6 bases separated the two germline ends. This CDR3 is CASSFSRTIYF. Here the CDR3 DNA reads TGTGCCAGCAGCTTTTCGCGCACCATATATTTT.

This clone was seen just once. V is TRBV3-1 (or the pseudogene TRBV3-2) and J is TRBJ1-2; 7 bases line up with TRBD1. V lost 4 bases, J lost 10 bases, and 3 bases stayed unmatched. From germline, CDR1 is LGHDT and CDR2 YNNKEL (reference sequence). The CDR3 consists of 11 residues. The CDR3 sequence is CASSRTGDYTF. As DNA, the CDR3 is TGTGCCAGCAGCCGAACAGGGGACTACACCTTC.

The J gene is TRBJ2-7, the V gene TRBV6-5, with D possibly being TRBD1 (5 bases). From germline, CDR1 is MNHEY and CDR2 SVGAGI. The V end lost 3 bases, the J end lost 2 bases, and 11 bases lay between the germline ends. The CDR3 consists of 14 residues. CDR3 bases: TGTGCCAGCAGTTATCGGCAGGGTCCCTACGAGCAGTACTTC. As protein: CASSYRQGPYEQYF.

The rearrangement links TRBV11-2 to TRBJ2-7, with 10 bases fitting TRBD2. The CDR3 loop spans 17 amino acids. Trimming removed 6 bases from V and 1 base from J; junction bases left unmatched: 12. In germline, CDR1 is SGHAT, CDR2 FQNNGV. The CDR3 DNA is TGTGCCAGCAGTGGGACTAGCGTCCCCCTGGGATCCTACGAGCAGTACTTC. Translated: CASSGTSVPLGSYEQYF. Filled out from reference TRBV11-2 and TRBJ2-7, the complete variable domain reads EAGVAQSPRYKIIEKRQSVAFWCNPISGHATLYWYQQILGQGPKLLIQFQNNGVVDDSQLPKDRFSAERLKGVDSTLKIQPAKLEDSAVYLCASSGTSVPLGSYEQYFGPGTRLTVT.

This sequence joins TRBV2 and TRBJ2-6, with D perhaps TRBD2 (7 bases). V lost 4 bases, J lost 0 bases, and 16 bases lay in between. The CDR3 sequence is 18 residues long. Germline CDR1 and CDR2: SNHLY and FYNNEI. CDR3 nucleotides: TGTGCCAGCAGTGTCCCTTCCCGGGGGGCCTCTGGGGCCAACGTCCTGACTTTC. This gives the protein CASSVPSRGASGANVLTF.

Only one count was recorded for this clone. This chain joins TRBV24-1 and TRBJ2-2, with TRBD1 matching over 12 bases. Trimming took 9 bases from V and 7 from J; bases not matched to a gene: 5. The CDR3 sequence is 14 residues long. Germline V gene sequence: CDR1 KGHDR, CDR2 SFDVKD. CDR3 sequence (DNA): TGTGCCACCTTCGGGACAGGGGGCTTCGGGGAGCTGTTTTTT. Translating gives CATFGTGGFGELFF.

The genes are TRBV5-5 and TRBJ2-7; 9 nucleotides match TRBD2. V gave up 1 base and J gave up 2 bases; unmatched junction bases: 7. The germline V gene has CDR1 SGHKS and CDR2 YYEKEE (reference sequence). The CDR3 sequence is 16 residues long. CDR3 DNA sequence: TGTGCCAGCAGCTTGTCGGTAGCGGGGGCCCCCTACGAGCAGTACTTC. It specifies CASSLSVAGAPYEQYF. Full variable domain (remainder filled in from reference TRBV5-5 and TRBJ2-7): DAGVTQSPTHLIKTRGQQVTLRCSPISGHKSVSWYQQVLGQGPQFIFQYYEKEERGRGNFPDRFSARQFPNYSSELNVNALLLGDSALYLCASSLSVAGAPYEQYFGPGTRLTVT.

The gene calls are TRBV4-3 and TRBJ1-3, with a tentative D call TRBD1 (6 bases). Between the trimmed V and J ends, which lost 0 bases and 2 bases, there was a span of 17 bases. There are 18 residues in the CDR3. Germline V gene sequence: CDR1 LGHNA, CDR2 YSLEER. The CDR3 nucleotides read TGCGCCAGCAGCCAAGATCCTCCCCCAGGGGCCCCTGGAAACACCATATATTTT. Translation gives CASSQDPPPGAPGNTIYF.

Comments on this clone: It is unclear where the CDR3 begins or ends on the DNA, so no DNA is shown, and the CDR3 is as TCRdb lists it. The V and J genes are TRBV12-1 and TRBJ2-7; TRBD2 is the table's D call and was not checked against the DNA. TRBV12-1 is labeled a pseudogene. The CDR3 spans 16 residues, counting both ends. CDR3 region: CASSFVVAGGSYEQYF.

The V call is TRBV11-3, the J call TRBJ2-2; no reliable D call. Germline assignment: CDR1 SGHNT and CDR2 YENEEA. This CDR3 comprises 14 residues. V dropped 0 bases and J dropped 4 bases, with 6 bases sitting between them. CDR3 nucleotide sequence: TGTGCCAGCAGCTTAGATCAGTTCACCGGGGAGCTGTTTTTT. As protein: CASSLDQFTGELFF.

The chain couples TRBV14 to TRBJ1-3; D not certain. CDR3 size: 16 residues. Germline V gene data show CDR1 as SGHDN and CDR2 as FVKESK. The V end was cut by 2 bases, the J end by 0 bases, with 11 bases between. CDR3 DNA: TGTGCCAGCAGCCAAATCGCGCAGGCCTCTGGAAACACCATATATTTT. Translating gives CASSQIAQASGNTIYF.

This clone was seen more than once but under ten times. The V call is TRBV28, the J call TRBJ1-1; D unclear. The germline gives CDR1 MDHEN, CDR2 SYDVKM. The CDR3 totals 12 residues. V lost 5 bases and J 5 bases, leaving 9 bases between the germline ends. The chain's CDR3 is CASSLTRTEAFF. DNA for the CDR3: TGTGCCAGCAGTCTAACGCGGACTGAAGCTTTCTTT.

The rearrangement links TRBV10-2 to TRBJ2-2, with D unclear. Germline CDR1 and CDR2: WSHSY and SAAADI. V was clipped by 3 bases and J by 2 bases, with 4 bases between them. There are 13 residues in the CDR3. CDR3: CASSDRNTGELFF. The CDR3 DNA reads TGCGCCAGCAGTGACAGAAACACCGGGGAGCTGTTTTTT.

The chain is built from TRBV11-1 and TRBJ2-4; D is possibly TRBD2 (5 bases). The CDR3 is 15 amino acids. V was pared by 3 bases and J by 1 base, with 10 bases between. CDR1 and CDR2 from the germline V gene are SGHAT and FQDESV (reference sequence). CDR3: CASSFSTSAKNIQYF. The CDR3 nucleotides are TGTGCCAGCAGCTTTAGCACTAGTGCCAAAAACATTCAGTACTTC.

This clone counts as medium-sized. The chain recombines TRBV5-1 with TRBJ2-7; TRBD1 is a possible D gene (6 bases). This CDR3 has 15 amino acids. CDR1 is SGHRS and CDR2 is YFSETQ in the germline V gene. The V gene lost 4 bases and the J gene lost 3 bases, with 17 bases spanning the gap. CDR3 coding DNA: TGCGCCAGCAGCCCGGACGGGACACCACTCTACGAGCAGTACTTC. This encodes CASSPDGTPLYEQYF.